Sequencing of this TCR beta chain was carried out in a study of T cells in localized non-small cell lung cancer. Only in-frame clones appear in the TCRdb table, and some are missing; sequencing was by immunoSEQ multiplex PCR. The table records under 3,000 clones, roughly 31% of them present only once. With respect to this clone: Antigen specificity is unknown.

With 6 bases removed from V and 5 bases from J, the gap between germline ends came to 14 bases. This CDR3 region has 14 residues. Study-level points and caveats: Maximal T cell clonality occurred in uninvolved adjacent lung, with tumor ranking below it. A median of about 50 clones ranked among the top 100 in tumor appeared in adjacent lung. Those with higher blood T cell density had longer overall survival.

Sequenced here: lung tumor tissue, sampled before any cancer treatment. The J gene is TRBJ2-1, the V gene TRBV6-7; D might be TRBD1 (6 bases). TRBV6-7 is filed as an ORF, its function uncertain. The source is an older female donor with stage II lung adenocarcinoma. The DNA of the CDR3 is TGTGCCAGCAGGACAGGTTGGGGTAACAATGAGCAGTTCTTC. Translation: CASRTGWGNNEQFF.